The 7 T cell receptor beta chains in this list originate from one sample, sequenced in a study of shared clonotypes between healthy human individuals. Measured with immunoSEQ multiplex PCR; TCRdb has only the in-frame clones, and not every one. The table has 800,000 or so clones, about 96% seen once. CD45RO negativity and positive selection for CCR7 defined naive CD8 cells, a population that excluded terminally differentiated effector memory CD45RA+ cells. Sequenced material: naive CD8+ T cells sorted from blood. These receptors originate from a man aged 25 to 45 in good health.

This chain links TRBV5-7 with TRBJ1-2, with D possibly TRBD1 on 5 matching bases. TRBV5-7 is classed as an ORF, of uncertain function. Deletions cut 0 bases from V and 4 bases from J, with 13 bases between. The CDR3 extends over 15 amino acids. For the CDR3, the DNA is TGTGCCAGCAGCTTGGGCAGGGATGAAGGCTATGGCTACACCTTC. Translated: CASSLGRDEGYGYTF.

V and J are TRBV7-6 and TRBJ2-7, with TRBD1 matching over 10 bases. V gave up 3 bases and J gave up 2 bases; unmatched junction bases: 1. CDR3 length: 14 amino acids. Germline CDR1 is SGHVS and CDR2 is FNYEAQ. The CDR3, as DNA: TGTGCCAGCAGCTTGACAGGGGGCGCCTACGAGCAGTACTTC. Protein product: CASSLTGGAYEQYF. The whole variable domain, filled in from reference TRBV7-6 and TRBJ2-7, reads GAGVSQSPRYKVTKRGQDVALRCDPISGHVSLYWYRQALGQGPEFLTYFNYEAQQDKSGLPNDRFSAERPEGSISTLTIQRTEQRDSAMYRCASSLTGGAYEQYFGPGTRLTVT.

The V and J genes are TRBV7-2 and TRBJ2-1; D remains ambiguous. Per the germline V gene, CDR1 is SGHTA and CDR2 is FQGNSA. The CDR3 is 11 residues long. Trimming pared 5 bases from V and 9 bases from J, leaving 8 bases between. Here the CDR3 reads CASSKGPEQFF. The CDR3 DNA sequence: TGTGCCAGCAGCAAGGGTCCTGAGCAGTTCTTC.

CDR3 sequence reads: CASSLATLEQYF. CDR3 bases: TGTGCCAGCAGCTTAGCCACCCTCGAGCAGTACTTC. The chain carries TRBV7-9 and TRBJ2-7; no definite D call. CDR1 SEHNR and CDR2 FQNEAQ come from the germline V gene (reference sequence). This CDR3 has 12 amino acids. V was cut by 0 bases and J by 6 bases, with 6 bases left in between.

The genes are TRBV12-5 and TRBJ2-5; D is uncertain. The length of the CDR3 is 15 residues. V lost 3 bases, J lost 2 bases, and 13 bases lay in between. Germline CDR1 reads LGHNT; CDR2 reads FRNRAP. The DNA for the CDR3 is TGTGCTAGTGGTTTAACCAGGACGGCACAAGAGACCCAGTACTTC. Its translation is CASGLTRTAQETQYF. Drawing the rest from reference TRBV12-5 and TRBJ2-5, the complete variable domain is DARVTQTPRHKVTEMGQEVTMRCQPILGHNTVFWYRQTMMQGLELLAYFRNRAPLDDSGMPKDRFSAEMPDATLATLKIQPSEPRDSAVYFCASGLTRTAQETQYFGPGTRLLVL.

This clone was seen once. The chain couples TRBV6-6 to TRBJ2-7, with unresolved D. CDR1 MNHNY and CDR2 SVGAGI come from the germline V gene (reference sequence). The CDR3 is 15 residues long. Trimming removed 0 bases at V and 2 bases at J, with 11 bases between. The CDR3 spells CASSYSMDRAYEQYF. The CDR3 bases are TGTGCCAGCAGTTACTCTATGGACCGAGCCTACGAGCAGTACTTC.

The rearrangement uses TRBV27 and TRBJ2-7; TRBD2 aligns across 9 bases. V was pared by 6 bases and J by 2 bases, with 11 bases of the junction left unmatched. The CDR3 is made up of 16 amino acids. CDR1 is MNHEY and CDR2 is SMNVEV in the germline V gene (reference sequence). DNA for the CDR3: TGTGCCAGCAGCTACTCCCCTAGCGGGAAAACCTACGAGCAGTACTTC. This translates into CASSYSPSGKTYEQYF.